The present T cell receptor beta chain was sequenced within a study of CD8 T cells in Susac syndrome. Sequencing of TCR beta covered CD8+ and CD4+ T cells obtained from blood. Negative isolation yielded CD4+ and CD8+ T cells, and FACS enriched TEMRA cells. An input of 0.5 to 1 ug of RNA was subjected to reverse transcription using random hexamers. The immunoSEQ assay covered 54 Vbeta and 13 Jbeta segments for CDR3. In TCRdb, the immunoSEQ multiplex PCR reads were re-called with MiXCR into one record per CDR3 protein. The sample consists of some 150,000 distinct CDR3 sequences, roughly 95% of them appearing once. Trimming removed 0 bases at V and 3 bases at J, with 18 bases between. The CDR3 is 17 residues long. Germline V gene data show CDR1 as MGHRA and CDR2 as YSYEKL. The table lists this clonotype with a few counts.

The sequenced sample was CD4+ T cells from PBMCs. This clonotype was sampled from a human donor in good health. V and J are TRBV4-1 and TRBJ2-7; possibly TRBD2 for D (7 bases). The chain's CDR3 is CASSQEAGRGSYYEQYF. Written as DNA, the CDR3 is TGCGCCAGCAGCCAAGAAGCGGGGAGGGGGTCTTACTACGAGCAGTACTTC.